This entry features one T cell receptor (beta chain) sequence. V gave up 3 bases and J gave up 0 bases, with 12 bases separating them. This CDR3 is built from 16 residues. Per germline, CDR1 LNHDA and CDR2 SQIVND (reference sequence). Amplified regions were TCR beta CDR3 sequences from RNA transcripts. With the HTBI primer set, the TCR CDR3 went through a first round of RT-PCR. TCRdb itself ran the multiplex PCR reads through MiXCR, one entry per CDR3 protein. This sample has hundreds of thousands of distinct CDR3 sequences; under 45% occur once, and the top ten carry around 30%. These data originate in a study of T cells in Graves' hyperthyroidism and ophthalmopathy.

This sequence originates from a woman in her thirties or forties with Graves' hyperthyroidism. The V and J genes are TRBV19 and TRBJ1-3, with D unclear. The sample was blood. CDR3 DNA sequence: TGTGCCAGTAGTATCAGTTTAGGCTTCTCTGGAAACACCATATATTTT. It codes for CASSISLGFSGNTIYF.